This is a list of T cell receptor beta chains from one sample in a study of vaccination and CD4 T cells after COVID-19. Their antigen targets remain unknown. Via MiXCR, TCRdb re-called the PCR reads, giving one row per CDR3 protein. The sample has around 10,000 distinct CDR3 sequences; just over 60% are singletons. Sequencing was done on a sample of CD4+ T cells from blood, cultured in vitro. The source is a human donor who had recovered from COVID-19. Both conserved end residues are part of each CDR3. A D gene is named only where the DNA matches it firmly. The size entry is marked missing in some rows and otherwise reads once, few, many or a size class.

v_gene	j_gene	d_gene	abundance	CDR3nt	CDR3aa
TRBV19	TRBJ1-4	-	-	TGTGCCAGTAGCCGAGCGGTCGGTCTCCGGGGAAAACTGTTTTTT	CASSRAVGLRGKLFF
TRBV7-2	TRBJ1-1	TRBD1	-	TGTGCCAGCAGCTTGGACCGACAGGGTCCTGAAGCTTTCTTT	CASSLDRQGPEAFF
TRBV11-3	TRBJ1-2	-	few	TGTGCCAGCAGCTTAGAAGAGGGGTTGGGCTACACCTTC	CASSLEEGLGYTF
TRBV11-3	TRBJ2-2	-	few	TGTGCCAGCAGCTTGATGGGGGGGAACACCGGGGAGCTGTTTTTT	CASSLMGGNTGELFF
TRBV27	TRBJ2-3	-	-	TGTGCCAGCAGGTCACAGGGAGATACGCAGTATTTT	CASRSQGDTQYF
TRBV14	TRBJ2-3	TRBD1	-	TGTGCCAGCAGCCAGTGGACAGGGGGAACAGATACGCAGTATTTT	CASSQWTGGTDTQYF
TRBV30	TRBJ2-3	-	-	TGTGCCTCGAGGGGATCCCGTGGGTATACGCAGTATTTT	CASRGSRGYTQYF
TRBV12-3/TRBV12-4	TRBJ2-3	-	-	TGTGCCAGCAGTTCCAGCACAGGGTTACGTACGCAGTATTTT	CASSSSTGLRTQYF
TRBV30	TRBJ1-5	-	-	TGTGCCTGGAGTGTACCGGAGCCGGGACCCACTTCCTGGACCCAGCATTTT	CAWSVPEPGPTSWTQHF
TRBV7-3	TRBJ2-3	-	-	TGTGCCAGCAGCCCAACCGGGGCGGCTACAGATACGCAGTATTTT	CASSPTGAATDTQYF
TRBV7-2	TRBJ2-7	-	-	TGTGCCAGCAGCTTAGTCGGCCTCTACGAGCAGTACTTC	CASSLVGLYEQYF
TRBV6-1	TRBJ2-2	TRBD1	few	TGTGCCAGTAGAGGGACAGTCAACACCGGGGAGCTGTTTTTT	CASRGTVNTGELFF
TRBV20-1	TRBJ1-6	-	few	TGCAGTGCTAGGGCAGGTCAGAGGACCTATAATTCACCCCTCCACTTT	CSARAGQRTYNSPLHF
TRBV7-3	TRBJ1-3	-	-	TGTGCCAGCAGCCTACAACCAGGAGTAACTGGAAACACCATATATTTT	CASSLQPGVTGNTIYF
TRBV4-3	TRBJ1-4	-	-	TGCGCCAGCAGCCAAGGGGCCGGGGAGAGGGAAAAACTGTTTTTT	CASSQGAGEREKLFF
TRBV7-9	TRBJ1-6	TRBD1	few	TGTGCCAGCAGCTCGGGACAGGGGGCAACTAATTCACCCCTCCACTTT	CASSSGQGATNSPLHF
TRBV2	TRBJ2-2	-	-	TGTGCCAGCAGCCCCCAAGGAGGGGAAACCGGGGAGCTGTTTTTT	CASSPQGGETGELFF
TRBV20-1	TRBJ1-1	-	once	TGCAGTGCTAGGGAACAGGGTTCTGAAGCTTTCTTT	CSAREQGSEAFF
TRBV6-1	TRBJ1-5	TRBD1	-	TGTGCCAGCAGTGCGTTGGGGACAGGGCATCATCAGCCCCAGCATTTT	CASSALGTGHHQPQHF
TRBV20-1	TRBJ2-3	TRBD2	-	TGCAGTGCTATCACCCTCGGGAGGGGCACAGATACGCAGTATTTT	CSAITLGRGTDTQYF
TRBV27	TRBJ2-7	-	-	TGTGCCAGCAGTACTCGGGGGAGTCGGCCGGGCGAGCAGTACTTC	CASSTRGSRPGEQYF
TRBV18	TRBJ1-1	-	-	TGTGCCAGCTCACCAAAGGACACTGAAGCTTTCTTT	CASSPKDTEAFF
TRBV20-1	TRBJ2-3	-	-	TGCAGTCTACAGAGGCCCGGAGTAGATACGCAGTATTTT	CSLQRPGVDTQYF
TRBV2	TRBJ2-1	-	-	TGTGCCAGCTTACCAGGGGCCTCTTCCTACAATGAGCAGTTCTTC	CASLPGASSYNEQFF
TRBV10-1	TRBJ1-2	-	few	TGCGCCAGCAGTCACCAGAAGTATGGCTACACCTTC	CASSHQKYGYTF
TRBV7-9	TRBJ1-1	TRBD1	-	TGTGCCAGCAGCCCAGTGGACAGGCTGAACACTGAAGCTTTCTTT	CASSPVDRLNTEAFF
TRBV6-1	TRBJ2-6	-	-	TGTGCCAGCAGTGAGAACAGGGTCGGGGCCAACGTCCTGACTTTC	CASSENRVGANVLTF
TRBV7-2	TRBJ2-3	-	-	TGTGCCAGCAGCTTTCAGGTCACAGATACGCAGTATTTT	CASSFQVTDTQYF
TRBV19	TRBJ1-2	-	once	TGTGCCAGTAGTATCAGAGGGCAGAAGACTAACTATGGCTACACCTTC	CASSIRGQKTNYGYTF
TRBV10-3	TRBJ2-3	TRBD2	medium-sized	TGTGCCATCAGAGGAGGGAGGGCCGAGGCAGATACGCAGTATTTT	CAIRGGRAEADTQYF
TRBV20-1	TRBJ1-4	TRBD1	few	TGCAGTGCTAGAGATTTCAAGGGACAGGGTGAAAAACTGTTTTTT	CSARDFKGQGEKLFF
TRBV6-2/TRBV6-3	TRBJ2-7	-	-	TGTGCCAGTCAGGACGGGTTCTACGAGCAGTACTTC	CASQDGFYEQYF
TRBV6-1	TRBJ2-4	-	-	TGTGCCAGCAATGGACTAGCCAAAAACATTCAGTACTTC	CASNGLAKNIQYF
TRBV20-1	TRBJ1-1	-	-	TGCAGTGCGGGGGGTCTCACTGAAGCTTTCTTT	CSAGGLTEAFF
TRBV6-5	TRBJ1-2	-	-	TGTGCCAGCAGTTACTCCCCTAGAGAAGTCTATGGCTACACCTTC	CASSYSPREVYGYTF
TRBV6-2/TRBV6-3	TRBJ2-5	TRBD2	-	TGTGCCAGCAATCCTAGCGGGAGGGAGACCCAGTACTTC	CASNPSGRETQYF
TRBV19	TRBJ2-2	-	-	TGTGCCAGTAGTATCACTGGGGTTCCCGGGGAGCTGTTTTTT	CASSITGVPGELFF
TRBV5-6	TRBJ1-3	-	-	TGTGCCAGCGGCCGGGCCTCTGGAAACACCATATATTTT	CASGRASGNTIYF
TRBV20-1	TRBJ1-2	-	-	TGCAGTGCTAGTTTCGAGTATGGCTACACCTTC	CSASFEYGYTF
TRBV7-3	TRBJ1-1	-	once	TGTGCCAGCAGCTTAGAACGGAACACTGAAGCTTTCTTT	CASSLERNTEAFF
TRBV20-1	TRBJ2-7	TRBD1	-	TGCAGTGCTAGTCGGGGACAGGGTAACGAGCAGTACTTC	CSASRGQGNEQYF
TRBV6-5	TRBJ2-2	-	-	TGTGCCAGCAGTTTTTATAGCAGATCCACCGGGGAGCTGTTTTTT	CASSFYSRSTGELFF
TRBV10-2	TRBJ1-5	-	few	TGCGCCAGCAGTGAGTCAGGGGGCAATCAGCCCCAGCATTTT	CASSESGGNQPQHF
TRBV15	TRBJ2-3	-	few	TGTGCCACCAGCTCCTTAGGGTCCGGGGGCGAGGGTCCTACGCAGTATTTT	CATSSLGSGGEGPTQYF
TRBV6-5	TRBJ1-2	TRBD1	-	TGTGCCAGCAGTTACAGGAAAACGGGACAGGGGAGCAATGGCTACACCTTC	CASSYRKTGQGSNGYTF
TRBV20-1	TRBJ2-7	TRBD2	-	TGCAGTGCTTCCGGGACTAGCGGGAGGTCCTACGAGCAGTACTTC	CSASGTSGRSYEQYF
TRBV15	TRBJ2-2	-	-	TGTGCCACCAGCAGAGATCTCCACCCCAGGGGAGGTAACACCGGGGAGCTGTTTTTT	CATSRDLHPRGGNTGELFF
TRBV7-9	TRBJ2-7	TRBD1	few	TGTGCCAGCAGTCCGTGGACAGGGGTCGAGCAGTACTTC	CASSPWTGVEQYF
TRBV12-3/TRBV12-4	TRBJ2-3	TRBD1	-	TGTGCCAGCAGCTTGGACGGGACAGCCGCAGATACGCAGTATTTT	CASSLDGTAADTQYF
TRBV6-2/TRBV6-3	TRBJ1-1	TRBD1	-	TGTGCCAGCGACAGGGGAGTATGGAACACTGAAGCTTTCTTT	CASDRGVWNTEAFF
TRBV6-2/TRBV6-3	TRBJ2-7	TRBD2	-	TGTGCCAGCAGAATAGCGGGTCGATACGAGCAGTACTTC	CASRIAGRYEQYF
TRBV25-1	TRBJ1-2	-	-	TGTGCCAGCAGTGCCCTCATAGGGGGAGGCTATGGCTACACCTTC	CASSALIGGGYGYTF